What follows describes a single T cell receptor (beta chain). Its specificity is unknown. These data come from a study of cytomegalovirus exposure and HLA in healthy donors. Study-level results: It was taken for granted in presence/absence analyses that sequencing depth across donors was roughly uniform. It was 150 to 200 TCR beta chains that were listed as cytomegalovirus-associated.

This CDR3 region has 15 residues. Per germline, CDR1 SNHLY and CDR2 FYNNEI. Unmatched junction bases numbered 11, after V lost 8 bases and J lost 3 bases. PCR was performed using 60 Vbeta and 13 Jbeta primers. Clones were read by immunoSEQ multiplex PCR, and TCRdb kept only the in-frame ones, dropping some. The profile covers about 60,000 clones, with roughly 74% appearing a single time and approximately 35% taken by the ten largest. The receptor was derived from a man aged 35 to 55 in good health and CMV-seropositive. This rearrangement joins TRBV2 to TRBJ2-5; 8 nucleotides align to TRBD2. Input material: PBMCs. CDR3 DNA: TGTGCCAGCGAAGGGCGGGGGGAAGCAAAAGAGACCCAGTACTTC. It yields the protein CASEGRGEAKETQYF.